This is a list of T cell receptor beta chains from one sample in a study of CD8 T cells in Susac syndrome. TCRdb analysed the immunoSEQ multiplex PCR reads with MiXCR anew, one entry per CDR3 protein. The sample lists about 440,000 distinct CDR3 sequences; 85% to 90% were seen once. The sample was CD8+ T cells from PBMCs. These receptors were taken from a human donor with multiple sclerosis. Both conserved end residues are part of each CDR3. The D gene is left open where the match is weak. Only part of the rows carry a size: once, few, many, or a class if the clone is expanded.

len: 15; j_gene: TRBJ1-1; d_gene: .; v_gene: TRBV19; abundance: .; CDR3nt: TGTGCCAGTAGTATAGGCGTCATGCTGAACACTGAAGCTTTCTTT; CDR3aa: CASSIGVMLNTEAFF
len: 20; j_gene: TRBJ2-3; d_gene: .; v_gene: TRBV27; abundance: .; CDR3nt: TGTGCCTTCTCTTACCGCAGGACCTACAGGCCCACGCAGGGCCCAGATACGCAGTATTTT; CDR3aa: CAFSYRRTYRPTQGPDTQYF
len: 22; j_gene: TRBJ1-1; d_gene: TRBD1; v_gene: TRBV11-2; abundance: .; CDR3nt: TGTGCCAGCAGCTTATGGTTACGGACCCCCCCGGGACAGGGGGCGAGGAACACTGAAGCTTTCTTT; CDR3aa: CASSLWLRTPPGQGARNTEAFF
len: 13; j_gene: TRBJ2-7; d_gene: .; v_gene: TRBV29-1; abundance: .; CDR3nt: TGCAGCGTCGCTCAGGGGGGAGCCTACGAGCAGTACTTC; CDR3aa: CSVAQGGAYEQYF
len: 16; j_gene: TRBJ2-3; d_gene: TRBD2; v_gene: TRBV19; abundance: .; CDR3nt: TGTGCCAGTAGTATGGCTAGCGGGAGGGCCACAGATACGCAGTATTTT; CDR3aa: CASSMASGRATDTQYF
len: 12; j_gene: TRBJ1-1; d_gene: .; v_gene: TRBV12-3/TRBV12-4; abundance: .; CDR3nt: TGTGCCAGCATCGCATCGGGTACTGAAGCTTTCTTT; CDR3aa: CASIASGTEAFF
len: 15; j_gene: TRBJ2-2; d_gene: .; v_gene: TRBV14; abundance: .; CDR3nt: TGTGCCAGCAGCCACCTAGGGGGGAACACCGGGGAGCTGTTTTTT; CDR3aa: CASSHLGGNTGELFF
len: 17; j_gene: TRBJ1-5; d_gene: .; v_gene: TRBV6-2/TRBV6-3; abundance: .; CDR3nt: TGTGCCAGCAGTTACTTCTCTGGGGGGCGCGGCAATCAGCCCCAGCATTTT; CDR3aa: CASSYFSGGRGNQPQHF
len: 14; j_gene: TRBJ1-1; d_gene: .; v_gene: TRBV27; abundance: .; CDR3nt: TGTGCCAGCAGTACCCTGCCGGCGAACACTGAAGCTTTCTTT; CDR3aa: CASSTLPANTEAFF
len: 13; j_gene: TRBJ1-2; d_gene: .; v_gene: TRBV27; abundance: once; CDR3nt: TGTGCCAGCAGCCCAATACCCACATTTGGCTACACCTTC; CDR3aa: CASSPIPTFGYTF
len: 14; j_gene: TRBJ2-2; d_gene: .; v_gene: TRBV19; abundance: .; CDR3nt: TGTGCCAGTAGTATTGCGGGGAGGACCGGGGAGCTGTTTTTT; CDR3aa: CASSIAGRTGELFF
len: 16; j_gene: TRBJ2-7; d_gene: TRBD2; v_gene: TRBV7-9; abundance: .; CDR3nt: TGTGCCAGCAGCTTAGGGACTAGCGGGGGCCACTACGAGCAGTACTTC; CDR3aa: CASSLGTSGGHYEQYF
len: 14; j_gene: TRBJ1-2; d_gene: .; v_gene: TRBV28; abundance: once; CDR3nt: TGTGCCAGCAGTTTACTAGGGGACCCGGTGGGCTACACCTTC; CDR3aa: CASSLLGDPVGYTF
len: 14; j_gene: TRBJ2-3; d_gene: .; v_gene: TRBV5-4; abundance: .; CDR3nt: TGTGCCAGCAGCGATCCGGGCGCCACAGATACGCAGTATTTT; CDR3aa: CASSDPGATDTQYF
len: 15; j_gene: TRBJ1-2; d_gene: .; v_gene: TRBV12-3/TRBV12-4; abundance: .; CDR3nt: TGTGCCAGCAGTTTAGCCTTAGGGGGTAGCTATGGCTACACCTTC; CDR3aa: CASSLALGGSYGYTF
len: 13; j_gene: TRBJ2-7; d_gene: TRBD2; v_gene: TRBV6-1; abundance: few; CDR3nt: TGTGCCAGCACCTTAACTAGCGGGATCGAGCAGTACTTC; CDR3aa: CASTLTSGIEQYF
len: 12; j_gene: TRBJ2-7; d_gene: TRBD1; v_gene: TRBV11-2; abundance: .; CDR3nt: TGTGCCAGCAGCCAGACAGGGGCCGAGCAGTACTTC; CDR3aa: CASSQTGAEQYF
len: 14; j_gene: TRBJ1-1; d_gene: .; v_gene: TRBV5-5; abundance: .; CDR3nt: TGTGCCAGCAGCTTTCAGGGCCTAAACACTGAAGCTTTCTTT; CDR3aa: CASSFQGLNTEAFF
len: 15; j_gene: TRBJ1-1; d_gene: .; v_gene: TRBV27; abundance: .; CDR3nt: TGTGCCAGCAGTTTCAACCCCCTATCTAACACTGAAGCTTTCTTT; CDR3aa: CASSFNPLSNTEAFF
len: 14; j_gene: TRBJ1-5; d_gene: .; v_gene: TRBV30; abundance: .; CDR3nt: TGTGCCTGGAGTGTACCAGGAACGGATCAGCCCCAGCATTTT; CDR3aa: CAWSVPGTDQPQHF
len: 11; j_gene: TRBJ2-7; d_gene: .; v_gene: TRBV4-1; abundance: .; CDR3nt: TGCGCCAGCAGCCAAGAAGGGGTACAGTACTTC; CDR3aa: CASSQEGVQYF
len: 15; j_gene: TRBJ1-2; d_gene: .; v_gene: TRBV5-6; abundance: .; CDR3nt: TGTGCCAGCAGCTTGGCAGGGCAGAATAACTATGGCTACACCTTC; CDR3aa: CASSLAGQNNYGYTF
len: 18; j_gene: TRBJ1-5; d_gene: .; v_gene: TRBV25-1; abundance: .; CDR3nt: TGTGCCAGCAGTGAAGGGGGCAAGACAGTAGGCCGCAATCAGCCCCAGCATTTT; CDR3aa: CASSEGGKTVGRNQPQHF
len: 14; j_gene: TRBJ1-2; d_gene: .; v_gene: TRBV9; abundance: .; CDR3nt: TGTGCCAGCAGCGTAGGATGGGGGGGCGGCGGCTACACCTTC; CDR3aa: CASSVGWGGGGYTF
len: 20; j_gene: TRBJ2-1; d_gene: TRBD2; v_gene: TRBV4-1; abundance: .; CDR3nt: TGCGCCAGCAGCCCCATGGGTGGGGCTTCTAGCGGGAGTACCTACAATGAGCAGTTCTTC; CDR3aa: CASSPMGGASSGSTYNEQFF
len: 14; j_gene: TRBJ2-3; d_gene: .; v_gene: TRBV10-3; abundance: few; CDR3nt: TGTGCCATCAGTGAGTCGAGAAGGACAGATACGCAGTATTTT; CDR3aa: CAISESRRTDTQYF
len: 14; j_gene: TRBJ2-3; d_gene: .; v_gene: TRBV6-4; abundance: .; CDR3nt: TGTGCCAGCAGTGACTCTGTTAACACAGATACGCAGTATTTT; CDR3aa: CASSDSVNTDTQYF
len: 17; j_gene: TRBJ2-7; d_gene: TRBD1; v_gene: TRBV5-4; abundance: .; CDR3nt: TGTGCCAGCAGCTTGTTTCCGGGACAGGGCCTCTCCTACGAGCAGTACTTC; CDR3aa: CASSLFPGQGLSYEQYF
len: 15; j_gene: TRBJ2-1; d_gene: .; v_gene: TRBV7-9; abundance: .; CDR3nt: TGTGCCAGCAGCCCCCGGGACCGAGTTTACAATGAGCAGTTCTTC; CDR3aa: CASSPRDRVYNEQFF